This T cell receptor beta chain was documented in a study of CD8 T cell repertoires and HIV-1 epitope variants. Overall study: T cells were stimulated with Twenty-five Gag and Nef peptides separately. Overall study results and limits: Beta chains alone show antigen proliferation, not cytokine profile or function.

The CDR3 covers 15 residues. V gave up 2 bases and J gave up 4 bases; unmatched junction bases: 6. Per the germline V gene, CDR1 is MNHEY and CDR2 is SMNVEV (reference sequence). Produced via immunoSEQ multiplex PCR; TCRdb's table is partial and in-frame only. This table holds 4,000 to 5,500 clones, roughly two thirds found once. A word on this clone: What it recognizes is unknown.

Sequenced input: cultured CD8+ T cells derived from PBMCs. J is TRBJ2-3 and V is TRBV27, with TRBD2 matching 7 bases. This clonotype was sampled from a male donor with HIV. The CDR3 here is CASSLRGVGADTQYF. The CDR3 region has the DNA TGTGCCAGCAGTTTACGGGGGGTCGGGGCAGATACGCAGTATTTT.